A selection of T cell receptor beta chains follows, all from one sample in a study of brain T cells in children with intractable seizures. Data came from immunoSEQ multiplex PCR; TCRdb stores just in-frame clones and leaves some out. The table records 340,000 or so clones, 85% to 95% of them present only once. Specimen: peripheral blood, collected more than 4 months after surgery. These receptor sequences come from a boy younger than two with tuberous sclerosis and intractable seizures. CDR3s leave out the opening cysteine and the closing phenylalanine or tryptophan. Each record gives: J gene, V gene, D gene, CDR3 protein. A D gene is named only where the DNA matches it firmly.

J: TRBJ1-1
V: TRBV27
D: -
CDR3: ASSLFGGEETEAF

J: TRBJ1-2
V: TRBV6-1
D: -
CDR3: ASSEFLDAPAYGYT

J: TRBJ1-1
V: TRBV7-3
D: -
CDR3: ASSLSGRAGNTEAF

J: TRBJ2-1
V: TRBV4-1
D: -
CDR3: ASSPTGNEQF

J: TRBJ1-3
V: TRBV6-5
D: -
CDR3: ASSPPVSSGNTIY

J: TRBJ1-2
V: TRBV11-1
D: -
CDR3: ASSLRGPGGYT

J: TRBJ1-2
V: TRBV2
D: -
CDR3: ASKRAEEGYT

J: TRBJ1-2
V: TRBV12-3/TRBV12-4
D: -
CDR3: ASTSYYGYT

J: TRBJ2-2
V: TRBV7-3
D: -
CDR3: ASSLNGGGLSTGELF

J: TRBJ1-2
V: TRBV4-2
D: TRBD1
CDR3: ASSQDRRQGARGYT

J: TRBJ2-3
V: TRBV19
D: -
CDR3: ASSPSGLPDTQY

J: TRBJ2-1
V: TRBV6-1
D: TRBD2
CDR3: ASSASLAGGLVNEQF

J: TRBJ2-3
V: TRBV30
D: TRBD2
CDR3: AWGRVRLEPDTQY

J: TRBJ2-5
V: TRBV10-3
D: TRBD2
CDR3: AISESTSGYLGETQY

J: TRBJ2-3
V: TRBV7-9
D: TRBD2
CDR3: ASSPLGRETDTQY

J: TRBJ1-2
V: TRBV27
D: -
CDR3: ASSRFLGGGYT

J: TRBJ2-1
V: TRBV7-9
D: -
CDR3: ASSREETVYNEQF

J: TRBJ2-1
V: TRBV29-1
D: -
CDR3: SVEDHSPRGSYNEQF

J: TRBJ2-2
V: TRBV6-5
D: -
CDR3: ASTQLSGEAGELF

J: TRBJ1-5
V: TRBV3-1/TRBV3-2
D: -
CDR3: ASSQGATWEPQH

J: TRBJ2-7
V: TRBV5-6
D: -
CDR3: ASSLAEIPYEQY

J: TRBJ1-5
V: TRBV6-1
D: -
CDR3: ASSEALQRIPEH